This T cell receptor beta chain was recorded in a study of blood T cell repertoires in COVID-19. Study-level information: The United States, Italy and Spain were the sources of the acute and convalescent COVID-19 samples. The cDNA or gDNA used as material had been derived from T cells, B-cell-depleted T cells, or PBMCs.

Exposed enrollees encountered a COVID-19 case at some point within 2 weeks before study entry. The CDR3 is 14 residues long. The junction had 8 bases not matched to a gene; V was cut back by 6 bases and J by 4 bases. Looked up from germline, CDR1 is MDHEN and CDR2 is SYDVKM. In the source study's methods: The assay estimated nucleated cells by amplifying reference gene primers. The data were produced by immunoSEQ multiplex PCR, yet TCRdb's version contains in-frame clones alone and is incomplete. V, J and clone size are those of that table, while D and trimming were read from the DNA. The sample lists some 200,000 clones; roughly 80% were seen once.

The receptor's source is a woman aged 45 to 65 who had been exposed to COVID-19. V and J are TRBV28 and TRBJ1-2; 7 positions match TRBD1. Sequencing input: PBMCs or T cells enriched from blood (not recorded which). The DNA of the CDR3 is TGTGCCAGCAGCCCCCCGGGACAGTTCTATGGCTACACCTTC. Protein product: CASSPPGQFYGYTF.